A selection of T cell receptor beta chains follows, all from one sample in a study of response to subunit inactivated influenza vaccine. TCRdb reanalysed the RT-PCR reads using MiXCR and keeps one entry per CDR3 protein. The sample lists roughly 760,000 distinct CDR3 sequences; 21% were seen once. The source material was PBMCs from blood, sampled more than 4 days after vaccination. These receptors originate from a man in his forties or fifties who received an inactivated influenza vaccine. CDR3s include the opening cysteine and the closing phenylalanine or tryptophan. D genes are given only for firm matches. Clone size is stated in some rows and not others, as once, few, many or a class when expanded.

clone size: .
J gene: TRBJ2-7
D gene: TRBD1
V gene: TRBV7-8
CDR3 DNA: TGTGCCAGCAGCCCAGTAGTTCCGGGACAGGGGATTTACGAGCAGTACTTC
CDR3 protein: CASSPVVPGQGIYEQYF

clone size: .
J gene: TRBJ2-1
D gene: TRBD2
V gene: TRBV20-1
CDR3 DNA: TGCAGTGCTAGAGATTCTAGCGGGAGGATTTCCTACAATGAGCAGTTCTTC
CDR3 protein: CSARDSSGRISYNEQFF

clone size: many
J gene: TRBJ2-1
D gene: TRBD1
V gene: TRBV29-1
CDR3 DNA: TGCAGCGTTGAAACAAGGACAGGGTTGCCCTACAATGAGCAGTTCTTC
CDR3 protein: CSVETRTGLPYNEQFF

clone size: once
J gene: TRBJ2-7
D gene: .
V gene: TRBV7-9
CDR3 DNA: TGTGCCACCGAACCACCCCAGGACGAGCAGTACTTC
CDR3 protein: CATEPPQDEQYF

clone size: once
J gene: TRBJ2-5
D gene: .
V gene: TRBV18
CDR3 DNA: TGTGCCAGCTCGCCCGGGGTCGGGGGCGAGGAGACCCAGTACTTC
CDR3 protein: CASSPGVGGEETQYF

clone size: .
J gene: TRBJ2-5
D gene: .
V gene: TRBV12-3/TRBV12-4
CDR3 DNA: TGTGCCAGCAGTTCTTCCCTAATTCTGGAGACCCAGTACTTC
CDR3 protein: CASSSSLILETQYF

clone size: few
J gene: TRBJ1-6
D gene: TRBD1
V gene: TRBV12-3/TRBV12-4
CDR3 DNA: TGTGCCAGCAGTGGAGGGGGGACAGCTAATTCACCCCTCCACTTT
CDR3 protein: CASSGGGTANSPLHF

clone size: many
J gene: TRBJ2-5
D gene: TRBD1
V gene: TRBV5-1
CDR3 DNA: TGCGCCAGCAGCGTAGGGACAGAAGAGACCCAGTACTTC
CDR3 protein: CASSVGTEETQYF

clone size: few
J gene: TRBJ2-3
D gene: .
V gene: TRBV4-3
CDR3 DNA: TGCGCCAGCAAGGACATCCGCACAGATACGCAGTATTTT
CDR3 protein: CASKDIRTDTQYF

clone size: few
J gene: TRBJ2-1
D gene: .
V gene: TRBV6-1
CDR3 DNA: TGTGCCAGCAGAGAAGGTGGTTACAATGAGCAGTTCTTC
CDR3 protein: CASREGGYNEQFF

clone size: .
J gene: TRBJ2-7
D gene: .
V gene: TRBV6-5
CDR3 DNA: TGTGCCAGCAGTTACTGGGTGGTGAGCTCCTACGAGCAGTACTTC
CDR3 protein: CASSYWVVSSYEQYF

clone size: .
J gene: TRBJ2-3
D gene: .
V gene: TRBV20-1
CDR3 DNA: TGCAGTGCTAGTTTTAGCGGAAGCTCGGATACGCAGTATTTT
CDR3 protein: CSASFSGSSDTQYF

clone size: .
J gene: TRBJ2-7
D gene: .
V gene: TRBV11-2
CDR3 DNA: TGTGCCAGCAGCTCCCAGGGGGGGGGCGAGCAGTACTTC
CDR3 protein: CASSSQGGGEQYF

clone size: .
J gene: TRBJ2-7
D gene: TRBD1
V gene: TRBV2
CDR3 DNA: TGTGCCAGCAGTCCTCCGGGACAGGGGATCTTGGGGCCTGCCTACGAGCAGTACTTC
CDR3 protein: CASSPPGQGILGPAYEQYF

clone size: few
J gene: TRBJ2-1
D gene: .
V gene: TRBV20-1
CDR3 DNA: TGCAGTGCTAAACAGGGTTTAGATAGGGATGAGCAGTTCTTC
CDR3 protein: CSAKQGLDRDEQFF

clone size: few
J gene: TRBJ2-3
D gene: .
V gene: TRBV6-5
CDR3 DNA: TGTGCCAGCAGTTCTCCGGGGGAAATCACAGATACGCAGTATTTT
CDR3 protein: CASSSPGEITDTQYF

clone size: .
J gene: TRBJ2-5
D gene: .
V gene: TRBV20-1
CDR3 DNA: TGCAGTGCTAGAGATTGGCTGGTCCCTGAGACCCAGTACTTC
CDR3 protein: CSARDWLVPETQYF

clone size: .
J gene: TRBJ2-7
D gene: .
V gene: TRBV11-2
CDR3 DNA: TGTGCCAGCAGCTTGGGGAGTCGTCAGGGACTGTACTCCTACGAGCAGTACTTC
CDR3 protein: CASSLGSRQGLYSYEQYF

clone size: .
J gene: TRBJ2-7
D gene: .
V gene: TRBV29-1
CDR3 DNA: TGCAGCGTTTCAGGGGACTACGAGCAGTACTTC
CDR3 protein: CSVSGDYEQYF

clone size: few
J gene: TRBJ2-1
D gene: .
V gene: TRBV6-1
CDR3 DNA: TGTGCCAGTAACACCGGGGCATACAATGAGCAGTTCTTC
CDR3 protein: CASNTGAYNEQFF

clone size: .
J gene: TRBJ1-6
D gene: TRBD1
V gene: TRBV20-1
CDR3 DNA: TGCAGTGCTAGAACAGGGGTTTCACCCCTCCACTTT
CDR3 protein: CSARTGVSPLHF

clone size: few
J gene: TRBJ2-7
D gene: .
V gene: TRBV12-5
CDR3 DNA: TGTGCTAGTGGTTTGGCGAGGGAGCGAAAGCCCTACGAGCAGTACTTC
CDR3 protein: CASGLARERKPYEQYF

clone size: .
J gene: TRBJ2-7
D gene: TRBD1
V gene: TRBV7-2
CDR3 DNA: TGTGCCAGCAGCTTCGGGACAGTTATAACCTACGAGCAGTACTTC
CDR3 protein: CASSFGTVITYEQYF

clone size: many
J gene: TRBJ2-5
D gene: .
V gene: TRBV7-2
CDR3 DNA: TGTGCCAGCAGCTTAGACCGGGAGACCCAGTACTTC
CDR3 protein: CASSLDRETQYF

clone size: .
J gene: TRBJ2-2
D gene: .
V gene: TRBV11-2
CDR3 DNA: TGTGCCAGCAGCTTGGACAGTACACGAAACACCGGGGAGCTGTTTTTT
CDR3 protein: CASSLDSTRNTGELFF

clone size: .
J gene: TRBJ2-3
D gene: .
V gene: TRBV7-2
CDR3 DNA: TGTGCCAGCAGCTTAAACCCAGGGGCAGATACGCAGTATTTT
CDR3 protein: CASSLNPGADTQYF

clone size: few
J gene: TRBJ2-3
D gene: .
V gene: TRBV6-2/TRBV6-3
CDR3 DNA: TGTGCCAGCAGTTCTTTTTCAGATACGCAGTATTTT
CDR3 protein: CASSSFSDTQYF

clone size: few
J gene: TRBJ2-2
D gene: .
V gene: TRBV15
CDR3 DNA: TGTGCCACCAGCACCGACAGCGGGGAGCTGTTTTTT
CDR3 protein: CATSTDSGELFF

clone size: few
J gene: TRBJ1-4
D gene: TRBD1
V gene: TRBV12-3/TRBV12-4
CDR3 DNA: TGTGCCAGCAGTCAGCCCGGGACAGGGGAAAAACTGTTTTTT
CDR3 protein: CASSQPGTGEKLFF

clone size: few
J gene: TRBJ2-1
D gene: TRBD2
V gene: TRBV5-1
CDR3 DNA: TGCGCCAGCACCCCCAGCGGGGGCTCCTACAATGAGCAGTTCTTC
CDR3 protein: CASTPSGGSYNEQFF

clone size: many
J gene: TRBJ2-5
D gene: .
V gene: TRBV7-8
CDR3 DNA: TGTGCCAGCAGCCCAGACATAGGGGGTACTGAGACCCAGTACTTC
CDR3 protein: CASSPDIGGTETQYF

clone size: few
J gene: TRBJ2-1
D gene: TRBD1
V gene: TRBV5-1
CDR3 DNA: TGCGCCAGCAGCCTACAGGGGGTTTCCTACAATGAGCAGTTCTTC
CDR3 protein: CASSLQGVSYNEQFF

clone size: few
J gene: TRBJ2-5
D gene: .
V gene: TRBV5-1
CDR3 DNA: TGCGCCAGCACGCGGCCACCTGAAGAGACCCAGTACTTC
CDR3 protein: CASTRPPEETQYF

clone size: many
J gene: TRBJ2-1
D gene: TRBD2
V gene: TRBV5-6
CDR3 DNA: TGCGCCAGCAGCTGGGGACTAGCGGGGTCCTACAATGAGCAGTTCTTC
CDR3 protein: CASSWGLAGSYNEQFF

clone size: few
J gene: TRBJ2-3
D gene: TRBD2
V gene: TRBV29-1
CDR3 DNA: TGCAGCGTTGAAGATGCCGGAGCGGGACGGGGAGATACGCAGTATTTT
CDR3 protein: CSVEDAGAGRGDTQYF

clone size: few
J gene: TRBJ2-7
D gene: .
V gene: TRBV11-2
CDR3 DNA: TGTGCCAGCAGCTTAGAGTTCGGGGTCGACGAGCAGTACTTC
CDR3 protein: CASSLEFGVDEQYF

clone size: few
J gene: TRBJ2-7
D gene: .
V gene: TRBV7-2
CDR3 DNA: TGTGCCAGCAGTCGGGACTTATCCTACGAGCAGTACTTC
CDR3 protein: CASSRDLSYEQYF

clone size: .
J gene: TRBJ2-1
D gene: TRBD2
V gene: TRBV15
CDR3 DNA: TGTGCCACCAGCAACGCGGGAGAGAGTGAGCAGTTCTTC
CDR3 protein: CATSNAGESEQFF

clone size: .
J gene: TRBJ2-1
D gene: TRBD1
V gene: TRBV30
CDR3 DNA: TGTGCCTGGAGTGTACGGGGACAGGGAGCCTACAATGAGCAGTTCTTC
CDR3 protein: CAWSVRGQGAYNEQFF

clone size: few
J gene: TRBJ2-4
D gene: .
V gene: TRBV20-1
CDR3 DNA: TGCAGTGCTAGAGATCCTCTAGTAGCCAAAAACATTCAGTACTTC
CDR3 protein: CSARDPLVAKNIQYF

clone size: .
J gene: TRBJ2-1
D gene: .
V gene: TRBV20-1
CDR3 DNA: TGCAGTGTTCCCGGGACAAGCTCCTACAATGAGCAGTTCTTC
CDR3 protein: CSVPGTSSYNEQFF

clone size: .
J gene: TRBJ2-2
D gene: TRBD1
V gene: TRBV7-8
CDR3 DNA: TGTGCCAGCAGCTTGGGGTACAGGGGACGGGCCGGGGAGCTGTTTTTT
CDR3 protein: CASSLGYRGRAGELFF

clone size: few
J gene: TRBJ2-1
D gene: TRBD2
V gene: TRBV20-1
CDR3 DNA: TGCAGTGCTAGAGATAGGACTAGTCGGAATGAGCAGTTCTTC
CDR3 protein: CSARDRTSRNEQFF

clone size: .
J gene: TRBJ2-1
D gene: TRBD1
V gene: TRBV18
CDR3 DNA: TGTGCCAGCTCACCACGCGCAGGACAGGGTCGAATCAATGAGCAGTTCTTC
CDR3 protein: CASSPRAGQGRINEQFF

clone size: .
J gene: TRBJ2-3
D gene: .
V gene: TRBV3-1
CDR3 DNA: TGTGCCAGCAGCCAAGCGCCGAATACGCAGTATTTT
CDR3 protein: CASSQAPNTQYF

clone size: few
J gene: TRBJ1-2
D gene: .
V gene: TRBV7-2
CDR3 DNA: TGTGCCAGCGAATCCCGCGCGGGATATGGCTACACCTTC
CDR3 protein: CASESRAGYGYTF

clone size: .
J gene: TRBJ2-7
D gene: .
V gene: TRBV21-1
CDR3 DNA: TGTGCCAGCAGCCTCGAGGACAGGGTCTCTGACAGCTCCTACGAGCAGTACTTC
CDR3 protein: CASSLEDRVSDSSYEQYF

clone size: .
J gene: TRBJ1-2
D gene: .
V gene: TRBV20-1
CDR3 DNA: TGCAGTGCTAGAGATCCTTTTTGGCGGGGTGGGGGCGACTATGGCTACACCTTC
CDR3 protein: CSARDPFWRGGGDYGYTF

clone size: few
J gene: TRBJ2-7
D gene: TRBD1
V gene: TRBV7-9
CDR3 DNA: TGTGCCAGCAGCTTAATCCCTGACAGGGTGGGAGAGCAGTACTTC
CDR3 protein: CASSLIPDRVGEQYF

clone size: few
J gene: TRBJ1-6
D gene: .
V gene: TRBV4-1
CDR3 DNA: TGCGCCAGCAGCCAATACGACAGTGGTTCACCCCTCCACTTT
CDR3 protein: CASSQYDSGSPLHF